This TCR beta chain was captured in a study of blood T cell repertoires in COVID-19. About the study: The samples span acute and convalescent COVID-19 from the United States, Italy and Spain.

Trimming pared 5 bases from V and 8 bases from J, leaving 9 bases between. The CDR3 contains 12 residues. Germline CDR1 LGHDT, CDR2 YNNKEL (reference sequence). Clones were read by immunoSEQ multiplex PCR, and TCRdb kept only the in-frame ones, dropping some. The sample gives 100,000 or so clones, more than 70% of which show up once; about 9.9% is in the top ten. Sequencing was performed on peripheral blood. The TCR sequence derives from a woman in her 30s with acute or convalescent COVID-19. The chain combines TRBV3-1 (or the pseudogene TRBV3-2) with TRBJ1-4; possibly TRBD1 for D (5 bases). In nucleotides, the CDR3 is TGTGCCAGCAGCGGGAGGGGAGAAAAACTGTTTTTT. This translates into CASSGRGEKLFF.